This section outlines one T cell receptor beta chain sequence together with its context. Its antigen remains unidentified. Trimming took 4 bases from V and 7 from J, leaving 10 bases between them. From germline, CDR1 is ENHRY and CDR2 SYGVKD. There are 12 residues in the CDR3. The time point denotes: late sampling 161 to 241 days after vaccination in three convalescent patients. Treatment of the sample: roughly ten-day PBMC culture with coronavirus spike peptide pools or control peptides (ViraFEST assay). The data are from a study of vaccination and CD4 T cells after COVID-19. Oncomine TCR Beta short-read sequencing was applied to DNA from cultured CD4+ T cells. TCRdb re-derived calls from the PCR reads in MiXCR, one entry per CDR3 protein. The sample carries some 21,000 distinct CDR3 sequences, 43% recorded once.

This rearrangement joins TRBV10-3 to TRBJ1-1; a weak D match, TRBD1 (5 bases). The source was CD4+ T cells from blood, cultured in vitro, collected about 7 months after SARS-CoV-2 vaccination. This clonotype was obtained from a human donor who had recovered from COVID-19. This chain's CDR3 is CAISGQQNEAFF. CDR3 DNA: TGTGCCATCAGTGGACAGCAAAATGAAGCTTTCTTT.